Shown below are 28 T cell receptor beta chains from a single sample sequenced in a study of blood T cell repertoires in COVID-19. This table comes from immunoSEQ multiplex PCR, and its TCRdb copy is limited to in-frame clones, with some not included. This sample has 400,000 to 450,000 clones, with 75% to 90% found just once. The sample consisted of peripheral blood. Receptors were obtained from a woman between 35 and 50 years old with COVID-19, enrolled during active disease.

V usage is TRBV4-3 and J usage is TRBJ1-2, with 8 bases that match TRBD1. J lost 4 bases, V lost 1 base, and 8 bases had no gene match. CDR1 LGHNA and CDR2 YSLEER come from the germline V gene. The CDR3 totals 16 residues. This CDR3 reads CASSQALDRVIYGYTF. In DNA, the CDR3 is TGCGCCAGCAGCCAAGCCCTGGACAGGGTGATCTATGGCTACACCTTC.

V usage is TRBV29-1 and J usage is TRBJ2-6; no clear D gene. The V and J ends lost 3 bases and 0 bases respectively, with 6 bases between them. The CDR3 sequence is 14 residues long. Germline lookup yields CDR1 SQVTM and CDR2 ANQGSEA. The CDR3 DNA sequence: TGCAGCGTTGAGTCCTCCTCTGGGGCCAACGTCCTGACTTTC. This codes for CSVESSSGANVLTF.

The V call is TRBV7-2, the J call TRBJ2-3; the match to TRBD1 covers 9 bases. The germline CDR1 and CDR2 sequences are SGHTA and FQGNSA. This CDR3 has 16 amino acids. Losses at the gene ends were 1 base for V and 0 bases for J; bases not matched to a gene: 2. In nucleotides, the CDR3 is TGTGCCAGCAGCTTAGGGGACAGGGTTAGCACAGATACGCAGTATTTT. Encoded protein: CASSLGDRVSTDTQYF. The entire variable domain, with the rest obtained from reference TRBV7-2 and TRBJ2-3, is as follows: GAGVSQSPSNKVTEKGKDVELRCDPISGHTALYWYRQSLGQGLEFLIYFQGNSAPDKSGLPSDRFSAERTGGSVSTLTIQRTQQEDSAVYLCASSLGDRVSTDTQYFGPGTRLTVL.

The chain couples TRBV10-2 to TRBJ1-2, with unresolved D. The CDR3 consists of 11 residues. CDR1 and CDR2 (germline): WSHSY, SAAADI. The germline V and J ends were trimmed by 5 bases and 8 bases, with 9 bases remaining between them. The CDR3 region has the DNA TGCGCCAGCAGTAGCGGGCCCGGCTACACCTTC. It yields the protein CASSSGPGYTF.

The V call is TRBV3-1 (or the pseudogene TRBV3-2), the J call TRBJ2-7; D is possibly TRBD2 (5 bases). Germline V gene data show CDR1 as LGHDT and CDR2 as YNNKEL (reference sequence). The ends were cut back, 2 bases at V and 2 bases at J, with 13 bases in the middle. CDR3 length: 15 amino acids. CDR3 DNA: TGTGCCAGCAGCCAAACGCCTAGCAGAGCCTACGAGCAGTACTTC. This gives the protein CASSQTPSRAYEQYF.

The chain is built from TRBV9 and TRBJ2-3; TRBD1 might be the D (5 bases). Trimming took off 0 bases at V and 5 bases at J, with 16 bases between the two ends. CDR3 size: 16 residues. The germline CDR1 and CDR2 sequences are SGDLS and YYNGEE. The DNA of the CDR3 is TGTGCCAGCAGCGTAGGGCAGCCCCAGGGTCGAGATACGCAGTATTTT. This encodes CASSVGQPQGRDTQYF.

On this clone itself: The sample has other DNA sequences that encode this CDR3 too. The genes are TRBV7-9 and TRBJ1-1, with 8 bases matching TRBD1. The V gene end was trimmed by 5 bases and the J gene end by 1 base; junction bases not matched to a gene: 3. Germline CDR1 SEHNR, CDR2 FQNEAQ (reference sequence). The length of the CDR3 is 14 residues. CDR3 coding DNA: TGTGCCAGCAGCCGACAGGGGTCGAACACTGAAGCTTTCTTT. It encodes CASSRQGSNTEAFF.

The V gene is TRBV9, the J gene TRBJ2-7; D gene unclear. Germline V gene sequence: CDR1 SGDLS, CDR2 YYNGEE. The CDR3 is 14 residues long. Trimming cost V 2 bases and J 1 base, with 10 bases left between them. CDR3 sequence reads: CASSVSGRSYEQYF. CDR3 DNA: TGTGCCAGCAGCGTCTCGGGTCGATCCTACGAGCAGTACTTC.

The chain employs TRBV5-8 and TRBJ1-1; D gene ambiguous. The CDR3 extends over 15 amino acids. With 0 bases removed from V and 3 bases from J, the gap between germline ends came to 12 bases. Per the germline V gene, CDR1 is SGHTS and CDR2 is YDEGEE. CDR3 nucleotide sequence: TGTGCCAGCAGCTTGGGGGGTCTCGGGGACACTGAAGCTTTCTTT. Its translation: CASSLGGLGDTEAFF. Using reference TRBV5-8 and TRBJ1-1 for the parts outside the CDR3, the full variable domain is EAGVTQSPTHLIKTRGQQATLRCSPISGHTSVYWYQQALGLGLQFLLWYDEGEERNRGNFPPRFSGRQFPNYSSELNVNALELEDSALYLCASSLGGLGDTEAFFGQGTRLTVV.

The CDR3 coding sequence is TGTGCCAGCAGTTCCCACTTTGGGACAGGTATGCATGAGCAGTTCTTC. Protein sequence: CASSSHFGTGMHEQFF. The chain links TRBV28 to TRBJ2-1, with TRBD1 matching 8 bases. Germline loops: CDR1 MDHEN, CDR2 SYDVKM. The CDR3 extends over 16 amino acids. Trimming took 4 bases from V and 8 from J; bases not matched to a gene: 13.

V usage is TRBV18 and J usage is TRBJ2-3, with TRBD2 identical over 8 bases. Germline V gives CDR1 KGHSH, CDR2 LQKENI. V lost 3 bases to trimming and J lost 1 base; unmatched junction nucleotides: 6. The CDR3 length is 16 residues. CDR3 sequence reads: CASSPGAGGRTDTQYF. In DNA, the CDR3 is TGTGCCAGCTCACCCGGGGCGGGAGGTCGCACAGATACGCAGTATTTT.

This chain links TRBV28 with TRBJ1-1, with 11 bases matching TRBD1. Germline values: CDR1 MDHEN, CDR2 SYDVKM. The junction had 16 bases not matched to a gene; V was cut back by 4 bases and J by 6 bases. This CDR3 spans 18 amino acids. CDR3 nucleotides: TGTGCCAGCAGTTCTTGGACAGGGGGCGACCGCTTTGAGGCTGAAGCTTTCTTT. This encodes CASSSWTGGDRFEAEAFF.

This sequence joins TRBV7-3 and TRBJ2-3, with TRBD2 matching over 16 bases. Germline CDR1 and CDR2: SGHTA and FQGTGA. The CDR3 length is 20 residues. After removal of 5 bases from V and 4 bases from J, the junction contained 15 bases not matched to a gene. The CDR3 bases are TGTGCCAGCAGCAACCTGGGACTAGCGGGAGGGCCATCGTATCCAGATACGCAGTATTTT. Residues: CASSNLGLAGGPSYPDTQYF.

The CDR3 is CASSISAGEYGSPLHF. The CDR3 nucleotides are TGTGCCAGTAGTATTTCTGCCGGGGAATATGGGTCACCCCTCCACTTT. The V and J genes are TRBV19 and TRBJ1-6, with D hard to call. The germline V and J ends were trimmed by 3 bases and 10 bases, with 19 bases remaining between them. The CDR3 is 16 residues long. Germline CDR1 LNHDA, CDR2 SQIVND (reference sequence). Combining the CDR3 with reference TRBV19 and TRBJ1-6 gives the whole variable domain DGGITQSPKYLFRKEGQNVTLSCEQNLNHDAMYWYRQDPGQGLRLIYYSQIVNDFQKGDIAEGYSVSREKKESFPLTVTSAQKNPTAFYLCASSISAGEYGSPLHFGNGTRLTVT.

J is TRBJ2-7 and V is TRBV28; D is possibly TRBD2 (5 bases). Germline values: CDR1 MDHEN, CDR2 SYDVKM. The V and J ends lost 3 bases and 5 bases respectively, with 8 bases between them. This CDR3 region has 12 residues. The CDR3 spells CASSLNGNEQYF. CDR3 nucleotides: TGTGCCAGCAGTTTGAACGGGAACGAGCAGTACTTC.

This chain uses TRBV18 with TRBJ2-7; D uncertain. Trimming pared 3 bases from V and 1 base from J, leaving 13 bases between. The CDR3 extends over 15 amino acids. Per germline, CDR1 KGHSH and CDR2 LQKENI. CDR3 region: CASSPLPTRSYEQYF. CDR3 DNA sequence: TGTGCCAGCTCACCTCTTCCGACACGATCCTACGAGCAGTACTTC.

This chain joins TRBV29-1 and TRBJ1-1; possible D gene TRBD1, 6 bases. The CDR3 has 12 amino acids. Germline assignment: CDR1 SQVTM and CDR2 ANQGSEA. The ends were cut back, 6 bases at V and 7 bases at J, with 15 bases in the middle. CDR3 DNA: TGCAGCGTAGTGGGAGGGGGGGATGAAGCTTTCTTT. Encoded protein: CSVVGGGDEAFF.

The chain couples TRBV5-6 to TRBJ1-4; TRBD1 is a possible D gene (5 bases). The germline V gene has CDR1 SGHDT and CDR2 YYEEEE. The CDR3 loop spans 12 amino acids. V was cut by 6 bases and J by 6 bases, with 9 bases left in between. The CDR3: CASKGYDEKLFF. DNA of the CDR3: TGTGCCAGCAAGGGGTACGATGAAAAACTGTTTTTT. The variable domain in full, with the rest retrieved from reference TRBV5-6 and TRBJ1-4, is DAGVTQSPTHLIKTRGQQVTLRCSPKSGHDTVSWYQQALGQGPQFIFQYYEEEERQRGNFPDRFSGHQFPNYSSELNVNALLLGDSALYLCASKGYDEKLFFGSGTQLSVL.

The rearrangement joins TRBV5-1 to TRBJ1-2; tentatively, D is TRBD1 (5 bases). The V gene's germline CDR1 is SGHRS and CDR2 YFSETQ. V dropped 0 bases and J dropped 6 bases, with 15 bases sitting between them. The CDR3 is 15 amino acids. Written as DNA, the CDR3 is TGCGCCAGCAGCTTGGCAGGAGACAGTTACGATGGCTACACCTTC. Protein sequence: CASSLAGDSYDGYTF.

The CDR3: CASRRAVDYEQYF. CDR3 DNA: TGTGCCAGCAGGAGGGCGGTGGACTACGAGCAGTACTTC. The chain employs TRBV27 and TRBJ2-7, with D possibly matching TRBD2 (5 bases). V shed 6 bases and J shed 3 bases, with 12 bases lying between them. This CDR3 is 13 amino acids long. The germline gives CDR1 MNHEY, CDR2 SMNVEV (reference sequence).

This chain connects TRBV18 to TRBJ2-7, with D perhaps matching TRBD2 (6 bases). V lost 4 bases, J lost 3 bases, and 13 bases lay in between. The CDR3 loop spans 14 amino acids. The germline CDR1 and CDR2 sequences are KGHSH and LQKENI. DNA of the CDR3: TGTGCCAGCTCACTTGGGACCGGGGGCTACGAGCAGTACTTC. Translation gives CASSLGTGGYEQYF. The full variable domain, completed using reference TRBV18 and TRBJ2-7, is NAGVMQNPRHLVRRRGQEARLRCSPMKGHSHVYWYRQLPEEGLKFMVYLQKENIIDESGMPKERFSAEFPKEGPSILRIQQVVRGDSAAYFCASSLGTGGYEQYFGPGTRLTVT.

The chain combines TRBV7-8 with TRBJ2-2, with 7 nucleotides matching TRBD2. V was pared by 4 bases and J by 2 bases, with 7 bases of the junction left unmatched. Germline lookup yields CDR1 SGHVS and CDR2 FQNEAQ. The CDR3 is made up of 16 amino acids. The CDR3 sequence: CASSSKERGNTGELFF. For the CDR3, the DNA is TGTGCCAGCAGCTCCAAAGAGCGGGGTAACACCGGGGAGCTGTTTTTT.

The chain combines TRBV7-2 with TRBJ2-7; D perhaps matches TRBD2 (5 bases). The CDR3 extends over 14 amino acids. Looked up from germline, CDR1 is SGHTA and CDR2 is FQGNSA. The V and J ends lost 1 base and 2 bases respectively, with 9 bases between them. CDR3 region: CASSLGGSAYEQYF. CDR3 sequence (DNA): TGTGCCAGCAGCTTAGGCGGGTCAGCCTACGAGCAGTACTTC.

The chain uses TRBV30 and TRBJ1-6; TRBD1 aligns across 11 bases. CDR3 length: 15 amino acids. V lost 4 bases and J lost 4; bases outside the gene matches: 3. Per germline, CDR1 GTSNPN and CDR2 SVGIG (reference sequence). CDR3 sequence (DNA): TGTGCCTGGACTCGGGACAGGGGGTATAATTCACCCCTCCACTTT. It encodes CAWTRDRGYNSPLHF. The full variable domain, with the rest looked up from reference TRBV30 and TRBJ1-6, is SQTIHQWPATLVQPVGSPLSLECTVEGTSNPNLYWYRQAAGRGLQLLFYSVGIGQISSEVPQNLSASRPQDRQFILSSKKLLLSDSGFYLCAWTRDRGYNSPLHFGNGTRLTVT.

This chain uses TRBV28 with TRBJ1-2; TRBD1 aligns across 7 bases. Losses at the gene ends were 3 bases for V and 8 bases for J; bases not matched to a gene: 6. Germline V lookup: CDR1 MDHEN, CDR2 SYDVKM. The CDR3 runs to 13 residues. The CDR3 loop is CASSFQGVRGYTF. In DNA, the CDR3 is TGTGCCAGCAGTTTTCAGGGGGTGAGAGGCTACACCTTC.

This clone occurred a few times. The gene calls are TRBV28 and TRBJ2-7; TRBD2 might be the D (5 bases). The CDR3 is 14 amino acids. In germline, CDR1 is MDHEN, CDR2 SYDVKM. Trimming left V 6 bases short and J 5 bases short, with 17 bases between. The CDR3 sequence is CASRSPGRGHEQYF. CDR3 coding DNA: TGTGCCAGCAGATCCCCGGGCCGAGGGCACGAGCAGTACTTC.

CDR3 bases: TGTGCCAGCAGCCGACACCTGGGTGGCAATCAGCCCCAGCATTTT. This sequence encodes CASSRHLGGNQPQHF. The chain is built from TRBV25-1 and TRBJ1-5; D gene unclear. Germline V gives CDR1 MGHDK, CDR2 SYGVNS. The CDR3 spans 15 residues. V lost 6 bases and J 2 bases, leaving 14 bases between the germline ends.

V is TRBV9 and J is TRBJ2-7; 16 bases map to TRBD2. CDR3 length: 20 amino acids. J was trimmed by 0 bases and V by 3 bases; bases with no gene match: 12. The germline V gene encodes CDR1 SGDLS and CDR2 YYNGEE. CDR3 loop: CASSEGPGLAGGPISYEQYF. CDR3 sequence (DNA): TGTGCCAGCAGCGAAGGACCGGGACTAGCGGGAGGGCCGATCTCCTACGAGCAGTACTTC.